This entry lists 27 T cell receptor beta chains sequenced from one sample in a study of vaccination effects on CD4 cells after COVID-19. Culture proceeded for nine to ten days, and CD4+ T cells were then isolated. Subjects were given two BNT162b2 or mRNA-1273 vaccine doses. Some clones are missing from TCRdb's copy, which holds only in-frame ones; the method was immunoSEQ multiplex PCR. The sample lists tens of thousands of clones, 73% occurring once. What these receptors recognize is not known. This sample comprised CD4+ T cells from PBMCs cultured without peptide, obtained after COVID-19 vaccination. The origin of the receptors is a human donor who received a COVID-19 vaccine.

The CDR3: CASSPGMTGSSYNEQFF. The CDR3 nucleotides read TGTGCCAGCAGCCCCGGAATGACGGGCAGCTCCTACAATGAGCAGTTCTTC. The chain couples TRBV5-6 to TRBJ2-1; D gene uncertain. CDR1 and CDR2 (germline): SGHDT, YYEEEE. The CDR3 extends over 17 amino acids. V lost 4 bases and J lost 0, with 17 bases in between.

This clone was seen a single time. The chain has TRBV19 and TRBJ2-3; tentatively, D is TRBD2 (5 bases). The CDR3 extends over 15 amino acids. Trimming took off 7 bases at V and 2 bases at J, with 16 bases between the two ends. Germline CDR1 LNHDA, CDR2 SQIVND (reference sequence). The DNA for the CDR3 is TGTGCCAGTACCTCCCCCACCGGGAACACAGATACGCAGTATTTT. As protein: CASTSPTGNTDTQYF.

This clone was picked up a small number of times. One junction end disagrees with the germline gene, perhaps due to a read error. J is TRBJ1-3 and V is TRBV18; 8 positions match TRBD1. Germline V gene lookup returns CDR1 KGHSH and CDR2 LQKENI. The CDR3 covers 13 residues. The CDR3 DNA sequence: TGTGCCAGCTCAGCACCGGGACAGGACACCATATATTTT. Residues: CASSAPGQDTIYF.

This chain connects TRBV12-3 or TRBV12-4 to TRBJ1-5; D remains ambiguous. V was clipped by 5 bases and J by 6 bases, with 8 bases between them. The CDR3 is 12 amino acids. The CDR3 coding sequence is TGTGCCAGCAGTCTCGCAAGTCAGCCCCAGCATTTT. Protein: CASSLASQPQHF.

The chain links TRBV5-1 to TRBJ1-5; D call uncertain. Trimming left V 4 bases short and J 0 bases short, with 11 bases between. CDR3 length: 15 residues. Germline-derived CDR1 and CDR2 are SGHRS and YFSETQ. CDR3 sequence reads: CASSPVPHSNQPQHF. The DNA for the CDR3 is TGCGCCAGCAGCCCGGTACCCCATAGCAATCAGCCCCAGCATTTT.

The chain has TRBV15 and TRBJ2-2; D ambiguous. Germline V lookup: CDR1 LNHNV, CDR2 YYDKDF (reference sequence). CDR3 length equals 15 residues. V was clipped by 0 bases and J by 1 base, with 6 bases between them. The CDR3 region has the DNA TGTGCCACCAGCAGAGATGCAGTGAACACCGGGGAGCTGTTTTTT. Its protein product is CATSRDAVNTGELFF.

J is TRBJ2-5 and V is TRBV2; TRBD2 might be the D (5 bases). This CDR3 contains 12 residues. Germline loops: CDR1 SNHLY, CDR2 FYNNEI. Trimming removed 6 bases from V and 5 bases from J, with 10 bases in between. Here the CDR3 DNA reads TGTGCCAGCAGCCCGGAGCGGGAGACCCAGTACTTC. Translated, it gives CASSPERETQYF.

This clone was observed a handful of times. One end of the junction varies from germline; a read error may be responsible. The V and J genes are TRBV27 and TRBJ1-2; 9 bases fit TRBD1. Germline values: CDR1 MNHEY, CDR2 SMNVEV (reference sequence). This CDR3 is 15 amino acids long. CDR3 DNA sequence: TGTGCCAGCAGTGTATCCGGGACAGGGTACTATGGCTACACCTTC. Its protein product is CASSVSGTGYYGYTF.

In its sample, this clone was seen a few times. CDR3 coding DNA: TGTGCCAGAAGCGAGGGCGGGGTTGGCACTGAAGCTTTCTTT. Its protein is CARSEGGVGTEAFF. This sequence joins TRBV5-3 and TRBJ1-1, with D uncertain. TRBV5-3 counts as an open reading frame of uncertain function. This CDR3 is built from 14 residues. Trimming took 4 bases from V and 4 from J, leaving 14 bases between them.

This clone occurred once. This chain joins TRBV4-3 and TRBJ2-5; D gene uncertain. V lost 1 base to trimming and J lost 4 bases, with 7 bases between them. This CDR3 spans 13 amino acids. CDR1 is LGHNA, CDR2 YSLEER, per germline. Here the CDR3 reads CASSQANGETQYF. CDR3 DNA sequence: TGCGCCAGCAGCCAAGCGAATGGAGAGACCCAGTACTTC.

The CDR3 here is CASPPTGSTEAFF. The CDR3 region has the DNA TGTGCCAGCCCCCCTACGGGGAGCACTGAAGCTTTCTTT. The chain has TRBV28 and TRBJ1-1; D unclear. Germline CDR1 reads MDHEN; CDR2 reads SYDVKM. CDR3 length equals 13 residues. V lost 8 bases to trimming and J lost 4 bases, with 14 bases between them.

The J gene is TRBJ1-5, the V gene TRBV29-1, with a possible D match to TRBD1 (5 bases). Between the trimmed V and J ends, which lost 6 bases and 3 bases, there was a span of 9 bases. Germline loops: CDR1 SQVTM, CDR2 ANQGSEA. The CDR3 extends over 12 amino acids. The CDR3 coding sequence is TGCAGCGTCGGGGCCTCCAATCAGCCCCAGCATTTT. As protein: CSVGASNQPQHF.

This clone was observed a few times. The rearrangement uses TRBV27 and TRBJ2-5; 11 bases agree with TRBD1. V trimming: 7 bases; J trimming: 5 bases; junction bases outside the gene matches: 9. The CDR3 extends over 15 amino acids. Germline CDR1 and CDR2: MNHEY and SMNVEV (reference sequence). The CDR3: CASKNYGTGGETQYF. The CDR3 DNA follows: TGTGCCAGCAAGAACTATGGGACAGGGGGGGAGACCCAGTACTTC.

In its sample, this clone was seen a few times. This chain links TRBV19 with TRBJ1-1; D is unresolved. Germline CDR1 reads LNHDA; CDR2 reads SQIVND (reference sequence). The CDR3 runs to 14 residues. V gave up 3 bases and J gave up 4 bases, with 12 bases separating them. CDR3 amino acids: CASSMKISGTEAFF. The CDR3 nucleotides are TGTGCCAGTAGTATGAAGATATCGGGCACTGAAGCTTTCTTT.

The chain couples TRBV10-2 to TRBJ2-2; D gene unclear. V lost 6 bases to trimming and J lost 5 bases, with 10 bases between them. Per germline, CDR1 WSHSY and CDR2 SAAADI. CDR3 length: 13 residues. CDR3 sequence: CASRDSGTGELFF. CDR3 in DNA: TGCGCCAGCAGAGACTCTGGTACCGGGGAGCTGTTTTTT.

Only a few counts were recorded for this clone. This sample also contains other DNA sequences that code for the same CDR3. This sequence joins TRBV5-1 and TRBJ1-3; D unclear. CDR1 is SGHRS and CDR2 is YFSETQ in the germline V gene. Trimming removed 0 bases from V and 0 bases from J, with 4 bases in between. This CDR3 is 14 amino acids long. The CDR3 loop is CASSLASSGNTIYF. The CDR3 nucleotides are TGCGCCAGCAGCTTGGCCAGCTCTGGAAACACCATATATTTT. Filled out from reference TRBV5-1 and TRBJ1-3, the complete variable domain reads KAGVTQTPRYLIKTRGQQVTLSCSPISGHRSVSWYQQTPGQGLQFLFEYFSETQRNKGNFPGRFSGRQFSNSRSEMNVSTLELGDSALYLCASSLASSGNTIYFGEGSWLTVV.

This rearrangement joins TRBV7-8 to TRBJ1-4; 7 positions match TRBD1. Germline V gene data show CDR1 as SGHVS and CDR2 as FQNEAQ. This CDR3 region has 15 residues. Trimming at V came to 2 bases and at J to 8 bases, leaving 8 bases not matched to a gene. CDR3: CASSLPKGQPEKLFF. The CDR3 DNA reads as TGTGCCAGCAGCTTACCAAAGGGACAGCCGGAAAAACTGTTTTTT.

The V call is TRBV5-1, the J call TRBJ2-2; D is unclear. The CDR3 is 15 residues long. V lost 0 bases to trimming and J lost 2 bases, with 8 bases between them. CDR1 and CDR2 (germline): SGHRS, YFSETQ. The CDR3, as DNA: TGCGCCAGCAGCTTGGCAGGCCCCAACACCGGGGAGCTGTTTTTT. It specifies CASSLAGPNTGELFF.

This chain links TRBV30 with TRBJ2-2; 14 bases agree with TRBD2. Germline CDR1 reads GTSNPN; CDR2 reads SVGIG (reference sequence). This CDR3 comprises 18 residues. V dropped 3 bases and J dropped 4; count of bases not matched to a gene: 10. Here the CDR3 reads CAWRKGLAGDRGTGELFF. The CDR3 DNA sequence: TGTGCCTGGAGGAAGGGACTAGCGGGGGATCGCGGCACCGGGGAGCTGTTTTTT.

This clone was seen more than once but under ten times. The chain has TRBV7-3 and TRBJ2-2, with 7 bases fitting TRBD1. Per germline, CDR1 SGHTA and CDR2 FQGTGA. Trimming at V came to 4 bases and at J to 6 bases, leaving 2 bases not matched to a gene. The CDR3 sequence is 13 residues long. The CDR3 spells CASSSQGSGELFF. The DNA for the CDR3 is TGTGCCAGCAGCTCACAGGGGTCCGGGGAGCTGTTTTTT.

This sequence joins TRBV18 and TRBJ2-7; 10 positions agree with TRBD1. This CDR3 region has 13 residues. V lost 3 bases to trimming and J lost 5 bases; unmatched junction nucleotides: 1. CDR1 KGHSH and CDR2 LQKENI come from the germline V gene. The CDR3 reads CASSPGTGDEQYV. As DNA, the CDR3 is TGTGCCAGCTCACCGGGGACAGGGGACGAGCAGTACGTC.

The chain has TRBV5-1 and TRBJ2-1; TRBD1 might be the D (5 bases). Per germline, CDR1 SGHRS and CDR2 YFSETQ. The CDR3 runs 13 residues. V lost 6 bases and J lost 9, with 16 bases in between. The CDR3 nucleotides are TGCGCCAGCACTGACCCCAAAGGGGTTGAGCAGTTCTTC. Residues: CASTDPKGVEQFF.

The chain is built from TRBV24-1 and TRBJ2-3; D gene ambiguous. This CDR3 has 15 amino acids. V lost 6 bases and J lost 3, with 15 bases in between. Germline CDR1 KGHDR, CDR2 SFDVKD. CDR3 nucleotides: TGTGCCACCAGTACTACGACTTCCCGGACAGATACGCAGTATTTT. This translates into CATSTTTSRTDTQYF.

V usage is TRBV6-2 or TRBV6-3 and J usage is TRBJ1-1; 7 positions agree with TRBD1. V dropped 7 bases and J dropped 1; count of bases not matched to a gene: 15. CDR1 is MNHEY, CDR2 SVGEGT, per germline. The CDR3 contains 17 residues. Here the CDR3 reads CASTPGGRGAWNTEAFF. CDR3 nucleotides: TGTGCCAGCACCCCGGGGGGCAGGGGGGCATGGAACACTGAAGCTTTCTTT.

V and J are TRBV28 and TRBJ2-3; TRBD2 might be the D (7 bases). Trimming removed 6 bases at V and 2 bases at J, with 27 bases between. This CDR3 comprises 19 residues. From germline, CDR1 is MDHEN and CDR2 SYDVKM. DNA of the CDR3: TGTGCCAGCAGATTCAGTTTAGGGGGGGCCCGCACCACCACAGATACGCAGTATTTT. This gives the protein CASRFSLGGARTTTDTQYF. Complete variable domain (other parts from reference TRBV28 and TRBJ2-3): DVKVTQSSRYLVKRTGEKVFLECVQDMDHENMFWYRQDPGLGLRLIYFSYDVKMKEKGDIPEGYSVSREKKERFSLILESASTNQTSMYLCASRFSLGGARTTTDTQYFGPGTRLTVL.

The chain recombines TRBV7-8 with TRBJ2-7; TRBD1 matches 7 bases. This CDR3 has 14 amino acids. Germline values: CDR1 SGHVS, CDR2 FQNEAQ. Trimming at V came to 2 bases and at J to 2 bases, leaving 3 bases not matched to a gene. CDR3 residues: CASSLNTGAYEQYV. The DNA for the CDR3 is TGTGCCAGCAGCTTAAATACAGGGGCCTACGAGCAGTACGTC.

V usage is TRBV5-1 and J usage is TRBJ2-5, with 11 bases lining up with TRBD2. Germline trimming cut 7 bases from V and 1 base from J; bases unmatched to any gene: 6. The CDR3 has 15 residues. Germline V gives CDR1 SGHRS, CDR2 YFSETQ. CDR3 region: CASGTLAGGQETQYF. CDR3 coding DNA: TGCGCCAGCGGAACCCTAGCGGGGGGCCAAGAGACCCAGTACTTC.